The 9 T cell receptor beta chains reported below all come from one sample, sequenced in a study of T cells after yellow fever vaccination. TCRdb processed the 5' RACE reads anew with MiXCR; each CDR3 protein has one entry. Among nearly 550,000 distinct CDR3 sequences, roughly 21% were seen once, and the ten largest hold more than 13%. Specimen: PBMCs, collected 15 days after the yellow fever booster vaccination. All receptors come from a man aged 25 to 45 who received the YFV17D yellow fever vaccine.

This clonotype was seen only a few times. The rearrangement joins TRBV6-2 or TRBV6-3 to TRBJ2-1; D is perhaps TRBD1 (6 bases). The CDR3 totals 13 residues. The V end was cut by 5 bases, the J end by 4 bases, with 9 bases between. The germline V gene has CDR1 MNHEY and CDR2 SVGEGT. The CDR3 spells CASSVDRYNEQFF. CDR3 nucleotide sequence: TGTGCCAGCAGTGTAGACAGGTACAATGAGCAGTTCTTC.

There are many counts of this clonotype. J is TRBJ2-5 and V is TRBV6-5; the D gene is possibly TRBD1 (5 bases). Matching the DNA end better, TRBJ2-3 makes the J call doubtful. CDR1 is MNHEY, CDR2 SVGAGI, per germline. This CDR3 has 11 residues. The CDR3 DNA follows: TGTGCCAGCAGTTTGGGGCGGACGCAGTATTTT. Its translation: CASSLGRTQYF.

J is TRBJ2-7 and V is TRBV7-2; 8 bases are shared with TRBD2. CDR1 and CDR2 from the germline V gene are SGHTA and FQGNSA. The CDR3 is 15 amino acids. With 6 bases clipped from V and 0 bases from J, the junction kept 7 bases outside the gene matches. The CDR3 sequence: CASRTRGGSSYEQYF. The CDR3 region has the DNA TGTGCCAGCAGGACCCGGGGGGGAAGCTCCTACGAGCAGTACTTC.

This chain connects TRBV12-3 or TRBV12-4 to TRBJ2-7; 8 bases fit TRBD1. The CDR3 runs to 13 residues. V lost 2 bases to trimming and J lost 5 bases; unmatched junction nucleotides: 2. CDR3 DNA: TGTGCCAGCAGTTTACAGGGGGCCCACGAGCAGTACTTC. Its translation is CASSLQGAHEQYF.

With regard to this clonotype: Germline is not matched at one junction end, which may reflect a read error. V gene TRBV27 combines with J gene TRBJ2-5; the D call may be TRBD1 or TRBD2 (5 bases each). The CDR3 runs 15 residues. CDR1 is MNHEY and CDR2 is SMNVEV in the germline V gene (reference sequence). The chain's CDR3 is CAISLMAGTAKTQYF. DNA for the CDR3: TGTGCCATCAGTTTAATGGCAGGGACGGCCAAGACCCAGTACTTC.

This clonotype was seen only a few times. The chain joins TRBV15 to TRBJ2-2; 8 nucleotides agree with TRBD1. Losses at the gene ends were 0 bases for V and 8 bases for J; bases not matched to a gene: 5. Germline V gives CDR1 LNHNV, CDR2 YYDKDF (reference sequence). The CDR3 extends over 15 amino acids. CDR3 DNA: TGTGCCACCAGCAGAGATGGACAGGGTCGAGGGGAGCTGTTTTTT. It is translated as CATSRDGQGRGELFF.

The chain has TRBV10-3 and TRBJ2-2, with D perhaps TRBD2 (6 bases). The germline CDR1 and CDR2 sequences are ENHRY and SYGVKD. Trimming removed 6 bases at V and 3 bases at J, with 11 bases between. The CDR3 contains 14 residues. The CDR3 region has the DNA TGTGCCATCAGGACGATAGCGGACACCGGGGAGCTGTTTTTT. Translated, it gives CAIRTIADTGELFF.

The J gene is TRBJ2-7, the V gene TRBV5-1; a weak D match, TRBD2 (5 bases). Trimming took 1 base from V and 0 from J, leaving 14 bases between them. There are 16 residues in the CDR3. Germline V gene lookup returns CDR1 SGHRS and CDR2 YFSETQ. CDR3 protein: CASSLYSGAGSYEQYF. DNA for the CDR3: TGCGCCAGCAGCTTGTATTCTGGCGCGGGCTCCTACGAGCAGTACTTC.

Only a few counts were recorded for this clonotype. The chain combines TRBV10-3 with TRBJ2-7, with D perhaps TRBD1 or TRBD2 (6 bases each). Germline lookup yields CDR1 ENHRY and CDR2 SYGVKD. Between the trimmed V and J ends, which lost 3 bases and 7 bases, there was a span of 22 bases. The length of the CDR3 is 16 residues. Written as DNA, the CDR3 is TGTGCCATCAGTGACGCGGGACAACTCGCCTCGGGTGAGCAGTACTTC. Translated, it gives CAISDAGQLASGEQYF.